This T cell receptor (beta chain) appears in the sequencing data of a study of T cell changes during pregnancy in multiple sclerosis. Generated by immunoSEQ multiplex PCR, the TCRdb table keeps only in-frame clones and is missing some. The repertoire includes roughly 75,000 clones, approximately 92% of them detected once, and around 2% sits in the top ten. CDR1 is SGHDT, CDR2 YYEEEE, per germline. The CDR3 is 17 residues long. Trimming took 4 bases from V and 0 from J; bases not matched to a gene: 13. This TCR was recovered from a female donor in good health, enrolled as a control in a pregnancy study. The specimen was peripheral blood, collected in the third trimester of pregnancy. The chain is built from TRBV5-6 and TRBJ2-7; 7 nucleotides line up with TRBD2. CDR3 DNA: TGTGCCAGCAGCCACCCCTCCGGTGGGGGGGTCTCCTACGAGCAGTACTTC. This sequence encodes CASSHPSGGGVSYEQYF.